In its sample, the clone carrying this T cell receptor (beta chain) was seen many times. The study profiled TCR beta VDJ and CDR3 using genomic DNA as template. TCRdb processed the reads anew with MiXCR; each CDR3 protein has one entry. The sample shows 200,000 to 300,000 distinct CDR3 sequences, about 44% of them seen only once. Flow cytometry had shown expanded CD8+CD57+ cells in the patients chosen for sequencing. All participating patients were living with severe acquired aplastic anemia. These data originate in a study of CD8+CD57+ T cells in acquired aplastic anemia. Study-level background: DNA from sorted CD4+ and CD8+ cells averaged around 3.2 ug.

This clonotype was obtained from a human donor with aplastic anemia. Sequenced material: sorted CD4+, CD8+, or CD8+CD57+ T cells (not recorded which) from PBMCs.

The DNA of the CDR3 is TGTGCCAGCAGCCGAGGGACTAGCGGCCCCACAGATACGCAGTATTTT. It specifies CASSRGTSGPTDTQYF. The genes are TRBV11-2 and TRBJ2-3; 11 bases agree with TRBD2. Germline V gene data show CDR1 as SGHAT and CDR2 as FQNNGV. The CDR3 spans 16 residues. V shed 5 bases and J 2 bases; nucleotides not matched to a gene: 6.